The rows below give T cell receptor beta chains drawn from one sample of a study of cytomegalovirus exposure and HLA in healthy donors. Sequenced by immunoSEQ multiplex PCR; TCRdb stores in-frame clones only, minus some. Among about 140,000 clones listed, 70% to 85% were seen once. Material: PBMCs. These receptors were obtained from a young man in good health and CMV-seropositive. The CDR3 runs from the conserved cysteine through the conserved F or W. Clone size, where shown, is once, few, many, or a class for clones that have expanded.

V,length,size,CDR3
TRBV7-8,16,NA,CASSPGLAGTYNEQFF
TRBV7-9,12,NA,CSSSPNTGELFF
TRBV28,12,NA,CASRSQGNIQYF
TRBV6-1,11,NA,CAIYSFYGYTF
TRBV9,12,NA,CASSVMSSPLHF
TRBV29-1,13,NA,CSVAIAGGGELFF
TRBV19,14,NA,CASSPGQGPTEAFF
TRBV4-2,14,NA,CASSQGSGNYGYTF
TRBV28,15,once,CASSQYTGTAYGYTF
TRBV7-2,15,once,CASSFYSVGSVEQYF
TRBV5-1,14,NA,CASSLGIVNYGYTF
TRBV6-5,15,NA,CASRAISGRDGELFF
TRBV15,15,once,CATSRDRGLNSPLHF
TRBV7-2,15,NA,CASSLEREAYYEQYF
TRBV11-3,15,NA,CASSLNSSGANVLTF
TRBV6-5,11,NA,CASTDRAGYTF
TRBV6-1,14,few,CASSSQGSNYGYTF
TRBV11-2,16,NA,CASSLGTSGSYNEQFF
TRBV30,13,NA,CAWSVLASGPQFF
TRBV9,18,NA,CASSVAQWLGQGDGGYTF
TRBV11-2,19,NA,CASSLGDRGWASTNEKLFF
TRBV27,21,NA,CASSLSGGSGTGLSISYEQYF
TRBV30,13,NA,CAWSDGGEAGLFF
TRBV5-6,17,NA,CASSLAPGRLVDNEQFF
TRBV28,15,NA,CASSLDSRWQYEQYF
TRBV28,13,NA,CATGGLGNQPQHF
TRBV10-3,14,once,CAISEEQGTDTQYF
TRBV27,15,once,CASSYAGPGTGELFF
TRBV11-3,14,once,CASRASGIPGGQFF
TRBV6-1,15,NA,CASSEGPTTNEKLFF
TRBV7-3,14,NA,CASSLDGGKETQYF
TRBV18,14,few,CASSPTEDNQPQHF
TRBV23-1,16,NA,CASSLWIGDRGNTIYF
TRBV7-2,17,NA,CASSLAGGTTAQETQYF
TRBV28,15,few,CASSLAGLAISVQYF
TRBV30,13,NA,CAWAGAGANVLTF
TRBV7-8,15,NA,CASSSSSGGSYEQYF
TRBV10-2,12,NA,CASSEGAETQYF
TRBV29-1,15,NA,CSVSDTGGIHYEQYF
TRBV5-1,16,NA,CASSLGAGDSTGELFF
TRBV2,14,NA,CASRNGGPTDTQYF
TRBV29-1,15,NA,CSVETQTIAKNIQYF
TRBV5-1,14,NA,CASSLSRSQETQYF
TRBV7-3,18,NA,CASSFGTSGSSGANVLTF
TRBV20-1,11,NA,CSALGDYEQYF
TRBV5-8,13,NA,CASSFRGGNTIYF
TRBV13,16,medium-sized,CASSHRGSGLNTEAFF
TRBV6-5,12,NA,CASGFRVYEQYF
TRBV6-6,16,NA,CASSYGVGRDAGELFF
TRBV20-1,11,NA,CSARDRDGYTF
TRBV18,15,few,CASSPDSDSGNTIYF
TRBV2,14,once,CASILRGSTVGYTF
TRBV19,19,NA,CASSPPPGQASGFAYGYTF
TRBV4-1,15,NA,CASSLWAGEGNGYTF
TRBV29-1,16,NA,CSVGGLAGVNTGELFF
TRBV11-3,16,NA,CASSPGAGGLTDTQYF
TRBV5-7,16,NA,CASSSLPGDYNQPQHF
TRBV2,13,NA,CASSEDTYQPQHF
TRBV7-9,17,NA,CASSLVKGQKSSYEQYF